What follows are 25 T cell receptor beta chains derived from one specimen sequenced in a study of Ad26.COV2.S vaccination and SARS-CoV-2 variants listed by TCRdb under 2021. Explained via the paper, the time point label denotes: individuals recovered from natural SARS-CoV-2 infection. Library preparation used the immunoSEQ multiplex PCR assay. The immuneACCESS repertoire file appears here via TCRdb, limited to in-frame rearrangements. These files lack a portion of the clones; in checked studies, under half of the deficit traces to unresolved V genes, and the cause of the others is not known. This sample is represented by hundreds of thousands of clones; about 92% of them were singletons. 3.9% of the sample belongs to the ten largest clones. The specimen was peripheral blood, collected after recovery from COVID-19. The receptors were sampled from a human donor who had recovered from COVID-19.

The genes are TRBV24-1 and TRBJ1-2, with D maybe TRBD1 (5 bases). There are 14 residues in the CDR3. V lost 6 bases and J lost 1, with 11 bases in between. Germline-derived CDR1 and CDR2 are KGHDR and SFDVKD. CDR3 amino acids: CATSTSGRNYGYTF. For the CDR3, the DNA is TGTGCCACCAGTACCTCGGGGCGTAACTATGGCTACACCTTC.

This clone was found once. The chain has TRBV11-2 and TRBJ1-2; 7 nucleotides agree with TRBD1. This CDR3 has 16 residues. V was clipped by 1 base and J by 4 bases; unmatched bases: 9. Germline assignment: CDR1 SGHAT and CDR2 FQNNGV. CDR3 in amino acids: CASSLVPGQRVYGYTF. The CDR3 DNA sequence: TGTGCCAGCAGCTTAGTCCCGGGACAGAGAGTCTATGGCTACACCTTC.

The V gene is TRBV28, the J gene TRBJ2-7; possible D gene TRBD1, 6 bases. The V gene's germline CDR1 is MDHEN and CDR2 SYDVKM. V was clipped by 4 bases and J by 2 bases, with 12 bases between them. CDR3 length: 14 residues. The CDR3 bases are TGTGCCAGCAGTTGGACAGAGCCGCCCTACGAGCAGTACTTC. This sequence encodes CASSWTEPPYEQYF.

The rearrangement uses TRBV2 and TRBJ1-4; 9 positions agree with TRBD1. Germline loops: CDR1 SNHLY, CDR2 FYNNEI. Trimming cost V 8 bases and J 5 bases; bases outside gene matches: 12. The CDR3 runs to 16 residues. The CDR3 region is CASGREDRGGNEKLFF. The CDR3 bases are TGTGCCAGCGGACGTGAGGACAGGGGTGGAAATGAAAAACTGTTTTTT. The entire variable domain, with the rest obtained from reference TRBV2 and TRBJ1-4, is as follows: EPEVTQTPSHQVTQMGQEVILRCVPISNHLYFYWYRQILGQKVEFLVSFYNNEISEKSEIFDDQFSVERPDGSNFTLKIRSTKLEDSAMYFCASGREDRGGNEKLFFGSGTQLSVL.

The chain is built from TRBV11-1 and TRBJ2-5, with unresolved D. Germline CDR1 and CDR2: SGHAT and FQDESV (reference sequence). The V end was cut by 2 bases, the J end by 5 bases, with 12 bases between. The CDR3 sequence is 14 residues long. The chain's CDR3 is CASSLTWGEETQYF. In nucleotides, the CDR3 is TGTGCCAGCAGCTTAACATGGGGTGAGGAGACCCAGTACTTC. Filled out from reference TRBV11-1 and TRBJ2-5, the complete variable domain reads EAEVAQSPRYKITEKSQAVAFWCDPISGHATLYWYRQILGQGPELLVQFQDESVVDDSQLPKDRFSAERLKGVDSTLKIQPAELGDSAMYLCASSLTWGEETQYFGPGTRLLVL.

The rearrangement joins TRBV6-5 to TRBJ1-5, with TRBD1 identical over 8 bases. The CDR3 has 14 residues. The V gene end was trimmed by 7 bases and the J gene end by 7 bases; junction bases not matched to a gene: 9. Germline values: CDR1 MNHEY, CDR2 SVGAGI. Here the CDR3 DNA reads TGTGCCAGCATCGCCGACAGGGGAGGCCAGCCCCAGCATTTT. Amino acids: CASIADRGGQPQHF.

The chain couples TRBV7-8 to TRBJ1-1; D not certain. The germline V gene encodes CDR1 SGHVS and CDR2 FQNEAQ. Deletions cut 1 base from V and 10 bases from J, with 13 bases between. The CDR3 is 13 amino acids. CDR3 nucleotides: TGTGCCAGCAGCTTAGAGAGGGTCGTTCCAGCTTTCTTT. It is translated as CASSLERVVPAFF. Combining the CDR3 with reference TRBV7-8 and TRBJ1-1 gives the whole variable domain GAGVSQSPRYKVAKRGQDVALRCDPISGHVSLFWYQQALGQGPEFLTYFQNEAQLDKSGLPSDRFFAERPEGSVSTLKIQRTQQEDSAVYLCASSLERVVPAFFGQGTRLTVV.

V usage is TRBV6-5 and J usage is TRBJ1-4, with no clear D. Trimming stripped 0 bases from V and 8 bases from J, with 13 bases between. Germline CDR1 is MNHEY and CDR2 is SVGAGI. The CDR3 totals 15 residues. CDR3 sequence: CASSYSGSRDEKLFF. As DNA, the CDR3 is TGTGCCAGCAGTTACTCGGGTTCCCGAGACGAAAAACTGTTTTTT.

The chain is built from TRBV7-2 and TRBJ1-6, with D maybe TRBD1 (5 bases). This CDR3 region has 16 residues. The V gene's germline CDR1 is SGHTA and CDR2 FQGNSA. The V and J ends lost 0 bases and 7 bases respectively, with 13 bases between them. CDR3 coding DNA: TGTGCCAGCAGCTTAGCCGTGGGAGGGGTGAATTCACCCCTCCACTTT. Encoded protein: CASSLAVGGVNSPLHF. Based on the CDR3 plus reference TRBV7-2 and TRBJ1-6, the full variable domain is GAGVSQSPSNKVTEKGKDVELRCDPISGHTALYWYRQSLGQGLEFLIYFQGNSAPDKSGLPSDRFSAERTGGSVSTLTIQRTQQEDSAVYLCASSLAVGGVNSPLHFGNGTRLTVT.

The chain recombines TRBV11-2 with TRBJ1-2; 10 nucleotides line up with TRBD1. This CDR3 is built from 13 residues. Germline CDR1 SGHAT, CDR2 FQNNGV. The ends lost 5 bases at V and 6 bases at J; junction bases unmatched: 3. CDR3 sequence: CASSPGTGDGYTF. The CDR3 nucleotides are TGTGCCAGCAGCCCCGGGACAGGGGATGGCTACACCTTC.

The CDR3 here is CASSSGPTGELFF. The CDR3, as DNA: TGTGCCAGCAGCTCGGGCCCCACCGGGGAGCTGTTTTTT. V is TRBV11-3 and J is TRBJ2-2; no firm D call. The V gene's germline CDR1 is SGHNT and CDR2 YENEEA. Trimming took off 4 bases at V and 4 bases at J, with 7 bases between the two ends. The CDR3 totals 13 residues.

This clone was observed a handful of times. V usage is TRBV7-9 and J usage is TRBJ1-2, with D possibly TRBD1 on 5 matching bases. CDR1 SEHNR and CDR2 FQNEAQ come from the germline V gene (reference sequence). The CDR3 is made up of 13 amino acids. V lost 1 base and J lost 7, with 10 bases in between. In nucleotides, the CDR3 is TGTGCCAGCAGCTTAGGCACAGGAGCTGGCTACACCTTC. Its protein is CASSLGTGAGYTF.

The V gene is TRBV4-3, the J gene TRBJ2-3; 11 bases match TRBD1. V gave up 4 bases and J gave up 6 bases; unmatched junction bases: 9. This CDR3 has 16 residues. CDR1 LGHNA and CDR2 YSLEER come from the germline V gene. The CDR3, as DNA: TGCGCCAGCAGCCGAGGGACAGGGGGAAGTTCGGATACGCAGTATTTT. The encoded protein is CASSRGTGGSSDTQYF.

This chain uses TRBV11-3 with TRBJ1-3; 7 positions match TRBD1. This CDR3 contains 13 residues. V gave up 5 bases and J gave up 4 bases; unmatched junction bases: 2. The germline V gene encodes CDR1 SGHNT and CDR2 YENEEA. CDR3 sequence: CASSLQGGNTIYF. CDR3 bases: TGTGCCAGCAGCCTACAGGGGGGAAACACCATATATTTT.

The rearrangement uses TRBV5-1 and TRBJ2-3; 8 nucleotides match TRBD1. Per germline, CDR1 SGHRS and CDR2 YFSETQ. Trimming removed 7 bases from V and 4 bases from J; junction bases left unmatched: 8. The CDR3 length is 14 residues. The CDR3 nucleotides are TGCGCCAGCGCTACAGGGGGTTCGCCAGATACGCAGTATTTT. This gives the protein CASATGGSPDTQYF.

The rearrangement links TRBV28 to TRBJ1-1; D is unresolved. CDR3 length equals 16 residues. Germline V gene data show CDR1 as MDHEN and CDR2 as SYDVKM. The V end lost 4 bases, the J end lost 0 bases, and 15 bases lay between the germline ends. The CDR3 DNA is TGTGCCAGCAGTTGGCCTCAGTCAACCATGAACACTGAAGCTTTCTTT. Its translation: CASSWPQSTMNTEAFF.

Worth noting for this clone: Different DNA sequences within this sample yield the same CDR3. V gene TRBV18 combines with J gene TRBJ2-5; D ambiguous. Germline values: CDR1 KGHSH, CDR2 LQKENI. The CDR3 totals 13 residues. The V end was cut by 2 bases, the J end by 2 bases, with 6 bases between. The CDR3 sequence is CASSPGSQETQYF. In DNA, the CDR3 is TGTGCCAGCTCACCAGGCTCACAAGAGACCCAGTACTTC.

J is TRBJ1-1 and V is TRBV4-3, with D unresolved. Trimming left V 0 bases short and J 4 bases short, with 6 bases between. In germline, CDR1 is LGHNA, CDR2 YSLEER. The CDR3 covers 13 residues. As DNA, the CDR3 is TGCGCCAGCAGCCAAGATGTAAGCACTGAAGCTTTCTTT. It specifies CASSQDVSTEAFF.

The chain has TRBV5-1 and TRBJ2-2; a possible D gene is TRBD1 (6 bases). This CDR3 region has 16 residues. From germline, CDR1 is SGHRS and CDR2 YFSETQ. The V end was cut by 5 bases, the J end by 2 bases, with 16 bases between. Here the CDR3 reads CASRNGQNANTGELFF. DNA for the CDR3: TGCGCCAGCAGAAACGGACAGAACGCTAACACCGGGGAGCTGTTTTTT.

The J gene is TRBJ2-7, the V gene TRBV7-9, with 10 bases matching TRBD1. CDR3 length: 15 amino acids. Losses at the gene ends were 2 bases for V and 4 bases for J; bases not matched to a gene: 5. The germline CDR1 and CDR2 sequences are SEHNR and FQNEAQ (reference sequence). This CDR3 is CASSLSGTGVYEQYF. CDR3 nucleotide sequence: TGTGCCAGCAGCTTATCTGGGACAGGGGTATACGAGCAGTACTTC.

This chain joins TRBV7-2 and TRBJ2-5; 11 bases are a match to TRBD1. From germline, CDR1 is SGHTA and CDR2 FQGNSA. The CDR3 is 15 amino acids. Germline trimming cut 5 bases from V and 4 bases from J; bases unmatched to any gene: 6. The CDR3 DNA follows: TGTGCCAGCAGCCCGCGGACAGGGGGCGCAGAGACCCAGTACTTC. Translated, it gives CASSPRTGGAETQYF.

This sequence joins TRBV5-4 and TRBJ2-5, with a weak D call TRBD2 (7 bases). Germline loops: CDR1 SGHNT, CDR2 YYREEE (reference sequence). V was cut by 0 bases and J by 4 bases, with 16 bases left in between. CDR3 size: 16 residues. The CDR3 reads CASSLEVGGHLETQYF. In nucleotides, the CDR3 is TGTGCCAGCAGCTTGGAGGTGGGGGGGCATTTAGAGACCCAGTACTTC.

This chain uses TRBV6-5 with TRBJ2-1; D might be TRBD1 (6 bases). Germline V gene sequence: CDR1 MNHEY, CDR2 SVGAGI. The V end was cut by 6 bases, the J end by 7 bases, with 13 bases between. The CDR3 spans 13 residues. In nucleotides, the CDR3 is TGTGCCAGCAGGCAACAGGGATTTAATGAGCAGTTCTTC. This codes for CASRQQGFNEQFF.

The V and J genes are TRBV6-6 and TRBJ2-1; 13 bases match TRBD2. This CDR3 has 16 residues. Trimming removed 4 bases from V and 12 bases from J; junction bases left unmatched: 12. Germline CDR1 MNHNY, CDR2 SVGAGI (reference sequence). The CDR3 sequence is CASSWEAGLAGVGQFF. CDR3 sequence (DNA): TGTGCCAGCAGTTGGGAGGCCGGACTAGCGGGGGTAGGGCAGTTCTTC.

This clone has only one observation. CDR3 DNA sequence: TGTGCCAGCAGCGGGACAGGGGACGCAGCTTTCTTT. Its translation: CASSGTGDAAFF. The chain joins TRBV12-3 or TRBV12-4 to TRBJ1-1; 10 bases align to TRBD1. The CDR3 loop spans 12 amino acids. With 6 bases clipped from V and 10 bases from J, the junction kept 5 bases outside the gene matches.